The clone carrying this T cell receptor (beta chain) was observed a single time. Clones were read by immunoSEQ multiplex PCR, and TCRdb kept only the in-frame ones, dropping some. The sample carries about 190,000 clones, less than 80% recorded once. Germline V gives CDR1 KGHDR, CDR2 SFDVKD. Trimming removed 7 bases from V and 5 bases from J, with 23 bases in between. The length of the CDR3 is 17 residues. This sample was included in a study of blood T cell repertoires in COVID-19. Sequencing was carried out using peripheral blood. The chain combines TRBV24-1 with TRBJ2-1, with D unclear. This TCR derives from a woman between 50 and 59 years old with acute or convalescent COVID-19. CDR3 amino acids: CATRGTYGASYDNEQFF. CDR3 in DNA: TGTGCCACCAGGGGTACCTACGGAGCCTCTTATGACAATGAGCAGTTCTTC.